A single sample gave rise to the 16 T cell receptor beta chains below, sequenced in a study of blood T cell repertoires in COVID-19. Here immunoSEQ multiplex PCR was the method, and the copy in TCRdb shows in-frame clones only, minus some. This table holds 70,000 or so clones, about 80% found once. The specimen sequenced was peripheral blood. The receptors were gathered from a woman in her sixties or seventies with acute or convalescent COVID-19.

V gene TRBV28 combines with J gene TRBJ2-5, with TRBD1 as a possible D gene (6 bases). V was trimmed by 4 bases and J by 2 bases, leaving 11 bases between them. Germline V gene data show CDR1 as MDHEN and CDR2 as SYDVKM. This CDR3 is 14 amino acids long. CDR3 residues: CASSYPTGQETQYF. DNA of the CDR3: TGTGCCAGCAGTTACCCCACAGGGCAAGAGACCCAGTACTTC.

The CDR3 DNA is TGTGCCAGCAGCAAACACAGGGACACCGGGGAGCTGTTTTTT. Protein product: CASSKHRDTGELFF. This sequence joins TRBV9 and TRBJ2-2; TRBD1 might be the D (6 bases). The length of the CDR3 is 14 residues. V dropped 4 bases and J dropped 3 bases, with 10 bases sitting between them. Germline CDR1 reads SGDLS; CDR2 reads YYNGEE.

This chain uses TRBV14 with TRBJ2-1; no firm D call. This CDR3 comprises 16 residues. Trimming left V 0 bases short and J 6 bases short, with 15 bases between. The germline V gene has CDR1 SGHDN and CDR2 FVKESK. CDR3 bases: TGTGCCAGCAGCCAAGAGGAGTACTCTAGTGGCAATGAGCAGTTCTTC. Translating it yields CASSQEEYSSGNEQFF.

This chain uses TRBV5-8 with TRBJ1-1; D might be TRBD1 (6 bases). V lost 6 bases and J 7 bases, leaving 19 bases between the germline ends. CDR1 and CDR2 from the germline V gene are SGHTS and YDEGEE. The length of the CDR3 is 14 residues. DNA for the CDR3: TGTGCCAGCACAAGAATACAGGGTAAGGTTGAAGCTTTCTTT. Translation gives CASTRIQGKVEAFF.

This clone has only one observation. The gene calls are TRBV15 and TRBJ2-3, with 8 bases lining up with TRBD2. V shed 5 bases and J 2 bases; nucleotides not matched to a gene: 3. This CDR3 is 14 amino acids long. Germline loops: CDR1 LNHNV, CDR2 YYDKDF (reference sequence). The chain's CDR3 is CATSFSGDTDTQYF. CDR3 in DNA: TGTGCCACCAGCTTTAGCGGGGACACAGATACGCAGTATTTT.

The chain uses TRBV11-1 and TRBJ1-6, with TRBD1 matching 9 bases. Germline V gene data show CDR1 as SGHAT and CDR2 as FQDESV (reference sequence). CDR3 length: 15 residues. V lost 5 bases and J lost 7; bases outside the gene matches: 6. The CDR3 region has the DNA TGTGCCAGCAGCCGGATGGGACAGGGCAATTCACCCCTCCACTTT. As protein: CASSRMGQGNSPLHF.

The chain combines TRBV14 with TRBJ2-2, with 9 bases aligning to TRBD2. The CDR3 length is 17 residues. V gave up 0 bases and J gave up 4 bases; unmatched junction bases: 6. Per germline, CDR1 SGHDN and CDR2 FVKESK. The CDR3 loop reads CASSQDAGGYPTGELFF. For the CDR3, the DNA is TGTGCCAGCAGCCAAGACGCGGGAGGGTACCCCACCGGGGAGCTGTTTTTT. Together with reference TRBV14 and TRBJ2-2, the CDR3 gives the full variable domain: EAGVTQFPSHSVIEKGQTVTLRCDPISGHDNLYWYRRVMGKEIKFLLHFVKESKQDESGMPNNRFLAERTGGTYSTLKVQPAELEDSGVYFCASSQDAGGYPTGELFFGEGSRLTVL.

V is TRBV6-1 and J is TRBJ1-2, with a possible D match to TRBD1 (5 bases). Trimming removed 1 base at V and 0 bases at J, with 9 bases between. Per the germline V gene, CDR1 is MNHNS and CDR2 is SASEGT. The CDR3 loop spans 15 amino acids. The CDR3 region has the DNA TGTGCCAGCAGTGAAGAGACAGCAGCTAACTATGGCTACACCTTC. Translating gives CASSEETAANYGYTF.

This clone was counted only a few times. The chain uses TRBV6-5 and TRBJ1-2; 8 bases align to TRBD1. Germline CDR1 and CDR2: MNHEY and SVGAGI. V shed 6 bases, J shed 8 bases, and the junction held 8 bases outside the gene matches. This CDR3 has 13 residues. CDR3 sequence reads: CASSLTGGGGYTF. The CDR3 DNA reads as TGTGCCAGCAGCCTCACAGGGGGTGGAGGCTACACCTTC.

This chain joins TRBV3-1 (or the pseudogene TRBV3-2) and TRBJ2-6; D is undetermined. Germline CDR1 LGHDT, CDR2 YNNKEL (reference sequence). V gave up 0 bases and J gave up 0 bases, with 3 bases separating them. The CDR3 is made up of 15 amino acids. The CDR3 bases are TGTGCCAGCAGCCAAGATAACTCTGGGGCCAACGTCCTGACTTTC. As protein: CASSQDNSGANVLTF.

The chain couples TRBV19 to TRBJ1-1; possibly TRBD1 for D (6 bases). Trimming removed 5 bases at V and 1 base at J, with 11 bases between. Germline loops: CDR1 LNHDA, CDR2 SQIVND (reference sequence). This CDR3 has 14 amino acids. For the CDR3, the DNA is TGTGCCAGTAGTTACGGGACATCGAACACTGAAGCTTTCTTT. This translates into CASSYGTSNTEAFF.

The rearrangement links TRBV4-3 to TRBJ2-1; TRBD1 is a possible D gene (6 bases). The V gene lost 0 bases and the J gene lost 12 bases, with 12 bases spanning the gap. Germline V lookup: CDR1 LGHNA, CDR2 YSLEER. CDR3 length equals 13 residues. CDR3: CASSQDRGQGQFF. The CDR3 DNA reads TGCGCCAGCAGCCAAGATAGGGGACAAGGGCAGTTCTTC.

This clone came up a few times. The chain joins TRBV9 to TRBJ2-7; a weak D match, TRBD2 (5 bases). This CDR3 has 15 residues. CDR1 is SGDLS and CDR2 is YYNGEE in the germline V gene. V was cut by 4 bases and J by 2 bases, with 16 bases left in between. Here the CDR3 reads CASSPNPTMPYEQYF. The CDR3 DNA sequence: TGTGCCAGCAGCCCTAACCCGACTATGCCCTACGAGCAGTACTTC.

V usage is TRBV7-3 and J usage is TRBJ1-4; D is unresolved. Germline V gene sequence: CDR1 SGHTA, CDR2 FQGTGA. The CDR3 has 15 amino acids. Trimming left V 0 bases short and J 7 bases short, with 12 bases between. The CDR3 bases are TGTGCCAGCAGCTTAACTTCCCGGAGCGGTGAAAAACTGTTTTTT. Protein: CASSLTSRSGEKLFF.

This clone showed up just once. The chain links TRBV28 to TRBJ1-6; 9 nucleotides line up with TRBD1. The CDR3 contains 15 residues. Trimming took 8 bases from V and 10 from J; bases not matched to a gene: 12. Looked up from germline, CDR1 is MDHEN and CDR2 is SYDVKM. As DNA, the CDR3 is TGTGCCAGCTGCCTACCGGGACAGGGTATATCACCCCTCCACTTT. Its protein is CASCLPGQGISPLHF.

V is TRBV4-2 and J is TRBJ2-5; D not resolved. CDR3 length: 16 amino acids. The V gene's germline CDR1 is LGHNA and CDR2 YNFKEQ. V lost 5 bases and J lost 4, with 20 bases in between. This CDR3 is CASSSLTSPIRETQYF. CDR3 DNA sequence: TGTGCCAGCAGCTCACTAACCTCTCCTATTCGAGAGACCCAGTACTTC.